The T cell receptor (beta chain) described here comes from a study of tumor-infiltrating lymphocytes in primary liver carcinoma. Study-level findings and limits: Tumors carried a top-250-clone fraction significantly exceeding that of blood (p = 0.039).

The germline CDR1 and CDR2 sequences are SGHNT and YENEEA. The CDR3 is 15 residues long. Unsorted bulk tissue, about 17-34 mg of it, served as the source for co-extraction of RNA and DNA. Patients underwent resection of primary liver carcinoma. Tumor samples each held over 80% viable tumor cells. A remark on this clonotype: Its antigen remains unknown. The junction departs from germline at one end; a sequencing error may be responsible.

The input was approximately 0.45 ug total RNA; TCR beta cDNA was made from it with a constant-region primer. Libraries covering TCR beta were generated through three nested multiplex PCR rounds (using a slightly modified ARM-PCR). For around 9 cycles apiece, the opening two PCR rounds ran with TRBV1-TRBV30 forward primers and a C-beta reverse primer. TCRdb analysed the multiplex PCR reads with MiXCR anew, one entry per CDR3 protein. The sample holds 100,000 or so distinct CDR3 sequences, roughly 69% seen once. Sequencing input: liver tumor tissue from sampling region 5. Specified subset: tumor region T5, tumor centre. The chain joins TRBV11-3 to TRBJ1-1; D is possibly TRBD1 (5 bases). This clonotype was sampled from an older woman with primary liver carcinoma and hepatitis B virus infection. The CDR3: CASSVAGTRNTEAFF. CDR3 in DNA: TGTGCCAGCAGTGTAGCAGGGACCAGGAACACCGAAGCTTTCTTT.